The present T cell receptor beta chain was sequenced within a study of T cells after somatic rescue of genetic block. The V end lost 2 bases, the J end lost 5 bases, and 15 bases lay between the germline ends. Germline CDR1 GTSNPN, CDR2 SVGIG (reference sequence). This CDR3 is 14 amino acids long. This table comes from immunoSEQ multiplex PCR, and its TCRdb copy is limited to in-frame clones, with some not included. The data hold 13,000 or so clones, with roughly 73% observed a single time. Sequencing was carried out using peripheral blood mononuclear cells (PBMCs). The clonotype was recovered from a boy between 10 and 17 years old. V usage is TRBV30 and J usage is TRBJ2-5; TRBD1 is a possible D gene (5 bases). The CDR3 protein is CAWSFGQRWETQYF. Here the CDR3 DNA reads TGTGCCTGGAGTTTCGGACAAAGATGGGAGACCCAGTACTTC.